This T cell receptor beta chain is from a study of T cell responses to AZD1222 COVID-19 vaccine. Background on the study: Second-dose intervals of approximately 4 or approximately 12 weeks were pooled.

The CDR3 spans 15 residues. The ends lost 3 bases at V and 1 base at J; junction bases unmatched: 7. CDR1 and CDR2 from the germline V gene are SGHRS and YFSETQ. The repertoire was sequenced with immunoSEQ multiplex PCR; TCRdb's copy has only in-frame clones and lacks some. The table has some 120,000 clones, approximately 90% seen once. V usage is TRBV5-1 and J usage is TRBJ2-7; 7 bases line up with TRBD2. This specimen was peripheral blood, taken on day 0 of AZD1222 vaccination. The receptor was isolated from an adult in good health. The CDR3: CASSSTLGGSYEQYF. CDR3 nucleotide sequence: TGCGCCAGCAGCTCCACGTTGGGGGGGTCCTACGAGCAGTACTTC.